The present TCR beta chain was sequenced within a study of shared T cell receptors in the human thymus. This CDR3 region has 15 residues. The trim removed 5 bases at V and 5 bases at J, leaving 10 bases unmatched. Germline V gene sequence: CDR1 MNHEY, CDR2 SMNVEV (reference sequence). Libraries were prepared by immunoSEQ multiplex PCR; TCRdb keeps only in-frame clonotypes and omits some of them. The sample contains 500,000 to 550,000 clones, about four fifths of which appear only once. This same sample was also taken into another study, of human thymus T cells.

The chain joins TRBV27 to TRBJ2-3, with 7 bases fitting TRBD1. The sequencing input was thymocytes. The source of this sequence is a boy less than two years old with a congenital heart defect. CDR3 nucleotide sequence: TGTGCCAGCAGTGTAGACAGGGCGAAGGGAGATACGCAGTATTTT. This sequence encodes CASSVDRAKGDTQYF.